These T cell receptor beta chains were read from a single sample in a study of blood T cell repertoires in COVID-19. Sequencing used immunoSEQ multiplex PCR; TCRdb keeps in-frame clones, though not all of them. The sample lists over 250,000 clones, approximately 89% occurring once. The sample comprised peripheral blood. The receptors here all came from a woman aged 55-75 years with acute or convalescent COVID-19. The CDR3 runs from the conserved cysteine through the conserved F or W. The order of the fields is D gene, clone size, V gene, J gene, CDR3 protein, CDR3 DNA. A D gene is named only where the DNA matches it firmly. Rows may omit the clone size; those that give it use once, few, many or a size class.

d_gene: -; abundance: -; v_gene: TRBV7-9; j_gene: TRBJ2-7; CDR3aa: CASSPRVGSSYEQYF; CDR3nt: TGTGCCAGCAGCCCGCGGGTGGGGAGCTCCTACGAGCAGTACTTC
d_gene: TRBD2; abundance: once; v_gene: TRBV11-1; j_gene: TRBJ2-3; CDR3aa: CASSVSGGGTDTQYF; CDR3nt: TGTGCCAGCAGCGTTAGCGGGGGAGGCACAGATACGCAGTATTTT
d_gene: TRBD1; abundance: once; v_gene: TRBV6-5; j_gene: TRBJ2-5; CDR3aa: CASSYSRDRGEETQYF; CDR3nt: TGTGCCAGCAGTTACTCCCGGGACAGGGGGGAGGAGACCCAGTACTTC
d_gene: TRBD1; abundance: few; v_gene: TRBV19; j_gene: TRBJ1-5; CDR3aa: CASRGNRGGNQPQHF; CDR3nt: TGTGCCAGTAGAGGCAACAGGGGAGGCAATCAGCCCCAGCATTTT
d_gene: -; abundance: once; v_gene: TRBV7-2; j_gene: TRBJ2-7; CDR3aa: CASTYLGTGYEQYF; CDR3nt: TGTGCCAGCACTTACCTCGGGACTGGCTACGAGCAGTACTTC
d_gene: -; abundance: -; v_gene: TRBV7-3; j_gene: TRBJ1-6; CDR3aa: CASSSAAVSSPLHF; CDR3nt: TGTGCCAGCAGCTCGGCGGCAGTTTCGTCACCCCTCCACTTT
d_gene: TRBD2; abundance: -; v_gene: TRBV5-1; j_gene: TRBJ2-7; CDR3aa: CASSSEGTSGYEQYF; CDR3nt: TGCGCCAGCAGCTCGGAAGGGACTAGCGGCTACGAGCAGTACTTC
d_gene: TRBD1; abundance: -; v_gene: TRBV29-1; j_gene: TRBJ1-1; CDR3aa: CSVGTGFGAFF; CDR3nt: TGCAGCGTCGGGACAGGGTTCGGCGCTTTCTTT
d_gene: TRBD1; abundance: -; v_gene: TRBV19; j_gene: TRBJ1-2; CDR3aa: CASSIMRQGGLYTF; CDR3nt: TGTGCCAGTAGTATAATGCGCCAGGGGGGATTGTACACCTTC
d_gene: -; abundance: -; v_gene: TRBV5-4; j_gene: TRBJ2-2; CDR3aa: CASSLAGGELFF; CDR3nt: TGTGCCAGCAGCTTGGCGGGCGGGGAGCTGTTTTTT
d_gene: -; abundance: -; v_gene: TRBV7-2; j_gene: TRBJ2-7; CDR3aa: CASSFGGAYEQYF; CDR3nt: TGTGCCAGCAGCTTCGGAGGAGCTTACGAGCAGTACTTC
d_gene: -; abundance: -; v_gene: TRBV28; j_gene: TRBJ1-4; CDR3aa: CASSLTVATNEKLFF; CDR3nt: TGTGCCAGCAGTTTAACGGTGGCAACTAATGAAAAACTGTTTTTT
d_gene: -; abundance: -; v_gene: TRBV12-3/TRBV12-4; j_gene: TRBJ1-2; CDR3aa: CASSPDRSYGYTF; CDR3nt: TGTGCCAGCAGTCCGGACAGATCCTATGGCTACACCTTC
d_gene: -; abundance: -; v_gene: TRBV7-9; j_gene: TRBJ1-2; CDR3aa: CASTLERGQNYGYTF; CDR3nt: TGTGCCAGCACTCTCGAACGCGGGCAGAACTATGGCTACACCTTC
d_gene: -; abundance: -; v_gene: TRBV6-1; j_gene: TRBJ1-2; CDR3aa: CASSEAGEYGYTF; CDR3nt: TGTGCCAGCAGTGAAGCGGGAGAGTATGGCTACACCTTC
d_gene: TRBD1; abundance: -; v_gene: TRBV28; j_gene: TRBJ1-3; CDR3aa: CASRPGTGGGNTIYF; CDR3nt: TGTGCCAGCAGGCCCGGGACAGGAGGGGGAAACACCATATATTTT
d_gene: TRBD2; abundance: -; v_gene: TRBV29-1; j_gene: TRBJ2-3; CDR3aa: CSVTGTSADTQYF; CDR3nt: TGCAGCGTGACCGGGACTAGCGCAGATACGCAGTATTTT
d_gene: TRBD1; abundance: -; v_gene: TRBV27; j_gene: TRBJ2-3; CDR3aa: CASSLSGTGKVNTQYF; CDR3nt: TGTGCCAGCAGTTTATCGGGGACAGGGAAGGTGAATACGCAGTATTTT
d_gene: TRBD1; abundance: -; v_gene: TRBV15; j_gene: TRBJ2-5; CDR3aa: CATSRVGRDRGRETQYF; CDR3nt: TGTGCCACCAGCAGAGTGGGTCGGGACAGGGGTAGAGAGACCCAGTACTTC
d_gene: -; abundance: few; v_gene: TRBV5-4; j_gene: TRBJ2-2; CDR3aa: CASSSSQGSSTGELFF; CDR3nt: TGTGCCAGCAGCTCGAGCCAGGGTAGTTCCACCGGGGAGCTGTTTTTT
d_gene: TRBD2; abundance: -; v_gene: TRBV4-2; j_gene: TRBJ2-1; CDR3aa: CASSQASGETYNEQFF; CDR3nt: TGTGCCAGCAGCCAAGCTAGCGGAGAGACCTACAATGAGCAGTTCTTC
d_gene: TRBD1; abundance: -; v_gene: TRBV18; j_gene: TRBJ1-6; CDR3aa: CASSLGGADNSPLHF; CDR3nt: TGTGCCAGCTCATTAGGGGGCGCGGATAATTCACCCCTCCACTTT
d_gene: -; abundance: -; v_gene: TRBV5-1; j_gene: TRBJ2-2; CDR3aa: CASSWGSTGRELFF; CDR3nt: TGCGCCAGCAGCTGGGGATCCACAGGACGGGAGCTGTTTTTT
d_gene: TRBD1; abundance: -; v_gene: TRBV27; j_gene: TRBJ1-4; CDR3aa: CASRWTGTSSWEKLFF; CDR3nt: TGTGCCAGCAGATGGACAGGGACCTCATCTTGGGAAAAACTGTTTTTT
d_gene: -; abundance: once; v_gene: TRBV18; j_gene: TRBJ1-4; CDR3aa: CASSPPGGPVSGERKLFF; CDR3nt: TGTGCCAGCTCACCACCGGGAGGTCCGGTCTCGGGGGAAAGAAAACTGTTTTTT
d_gene: TRBD2; abundance: -; v_gene: TRBV27; j_gene: TRBJ2-1; CDR3aa: CASSSRTSGGFSYNEQFF; CDR3nt: TGTGCCAGCAGTTCCCGGACTAGCGGGGGTTTCTCTTACAATGAGCAGTTCTTC
d_gene: TRBD1; abundance: once; v_gene: TRBV4-2; j_gene: TRBJ1-3; CDR3aa: CASSPSTGTSGNTIYF; CDR3nt: TGTGCCAGCAGCCCCTCGACAGGGACCTCTGGAAACACCATATATTTT
d_gene: TRBD2; abundance: -; v_gene: TRBV19; j_gene: TRBJ2-5; CDR3aa: CASSKLAGVETQYF; CDR3nt: TGTGCCAGTAGTAAACTAGCGGGGGTTGAGACCCAGTACTTC
d_gene: -; abundance: -; v_gene: TRBV27; j_gene: TRBJ1-1; CDR3aa: CASSLYGLNTEAFF; CDR3nt: TGTGCCAGCAGTTTATACGGGTTGAACACTGAAGCTTTCTTT
d_gene: -; abundance: -; v_gene: TRBV6-1; j_gene: TRBJ2-1; CDR3aa: CASSDGGRVNEQFF; CDR3nt: TGTGCCAGCTCAGACGGGGGGCGGGTTAATGAGCAGTTCTTC
d_gene: -; abundance: -; v_gene: TRBV6-2/TRBV6-3; j_gene: TRBJ2-5; CDR3aa: CASSRPEVGETQYF; CDR3nt: TGTGCCAGCAGCCGACCAGAGGTTGGGGAGACCCAGTACTTC
d_gene: -; abundance: -; v_gene: TRBV7-9; j_gene: TRBJ2-1; CDR3aa: CASSDLAGVYNEQFF; CDR3nt: TGTGCCAGCAGCGACCTGGCCGGGGTCTACAATGAGCAGTTCTTC
d_gene: TRBD1; abundance: -; v_gene: TRBV9; j_gene: TRBJ1-1; CDR3aa: CASSVDGRGPGEAFF; CDR3nt: TGTGCCAGCAGCGTAGATGGCAGGGGGCCGGGTGAAGCTTTCTTT
d_gene: -; abundance: -; v_gene: TRBV14; j_gene: TRBJ2-5; CDR3aa: CASSPGGSGTQYF; CDR3nt: TGTGCCAGCAGCCCGGGGGGCAGTGGGACCCAGTACTTC
d_gene: TRBD1; abundance: -; v_gene: TRBV5-6; j_gene: TRBJ1-2; CDR3aa: CASSLDRKLNYGYTF; CDR3nt: TGTGCCAGCAGCCTGGACAGGAAACTTAACTATGGCTACACCTTC
d_gene: -; abundance: -; v_gene: TRBV28; j_gene: TRBJ1-1; CDR3aa: CASSLTGTGTEAFF; CDR3nt: TGTGCCAGCAGCCTAACAGGGACCGGGACTGAAGCTTTCTTT
d_gene: -; abundance: -; v_gene: TRBV28; j_gene: TRBJ1-1; CDR3aa: CASSSTAVVAEAFF; CDR3nt: TGTGCCAGCAGCTCCACTGCCGTGGTCGCTGAAGCTTTCTTT
d_gene: TRBD1; abundance: -; v_gene: TRBV6-1; j_gene: TRBJ1-2; CDR3aa: CASSGTGGLLNYGYTF; CDR3nt: TGTGCCAGCAGTGGGACAGGGGGCCTTTTGAACTATGGCTACACCTTC
d_gene: -; abundance: -; v_gene: TRBV28; j_gene: TRBJ2-2; CDR3aa: CASSHLNFRKNTGELFF; CDR3nt: TGTGCCAGCAGTCACCTCAATTTCAGGAAGAACACCGGGGAGCTGTTTTTT
d_gene: -; abundance: once; v_gene: TRBV7-8; j_gene: TRBJ2-3; CDR3aa: CASSPLALSTDTQYF; CDR3nt: TGTGCCAGCAGCCCCCTAGCGCTTAGCACAGATACGCAGTATTTT
d_gene: -; abundance: -; v_gene: TRBV28; j_gene: TRBJ1-2; CDR3aa: CASGGQIDYGYTF; CDR3nt: TGTGCCAGCGGAGGGCAGATTGACTATGGCTACACCTTC
d_gene: TRBD2; abundance: -; v_gene: TRBV7-3; j_gene: TRBJ2-5; CDR3aa: CASSLAAGPETQYF; CDR3nt: TGTGCCAGCAGCTTAGCAGCGGGGCCAGAGACCCAGTACTTC
d_gene: -; abundance: -; v_gene: TRBV27; j_gene: TRBJ1-1; CDR3aa: CASRLNGGGGDTEAFF; CDR3nt: TGTGCCAGCAGGCTAAATGGCGGGGGAGGTGACACTGAAGCTTTCTTT
d_gene: TRBD1; abundance: -; v_gene: TRBV19; j_gene: TRBJ2-2; CDR3aa: CASAEPRDRVGFANTGELFF; CDR3nt: TGTGCCTCCGCAGAACCCCGGGACAGGGTGGGATTCGCGAACACCGGGGAGCTGTTTTTT
d_gene: -; abundance: -; v_gene: TRBV4-3; j_gene: TRBJ2-5; CDR3aa: CASSQDSTGETQYF; CDR3nt: TGCGCCAGCAGCCAAGATTCGACGGGGGAGACCCAGTACTTC
d_gene: TRBD2; abundance: -; v_gene: TRBV10-3; j_gene: TRBJ2-7; CDR3aa: CAISGGGYEQYF; CDR3nt: TGTGCCATCAGTGGCGGGGGCTACGAGCAGTACTTC
d_gene: -; abundance: -; v_gene: TRBV6-6; j_gene: TRBJ1-1; CDR3aa: CASSFGGNTEAFF; CDR3nt: TGTGCCAGCAGTTTCGGTGGGAACACTGAAGCTTTCTTT
d_gene: -; abundance: -; v_gene: TRBV5-4; j_gene: TRBJ1-1; CDR3aa: CASSMSATKAFF; CDR3nt: TGTGCCAGCAGCATGTCTGCCACAAAAGCTTTCTTT
d_gene: -; abundance: few; v_gene: TRBV7-2; j_gene: TRBJ1-5; CDR3aa: CASSPNSYSNQPQHF; CDR3nt: TGTGCCAGCAGCCCCAACTCCTATAGCAATCAGCCCCAGCATTTT
d_gene: -; abundance: -; v_gene: TRBV14; j_gene: TRBJ1-1; CDR3aa: CASSQDRNGEAFF; CDR3nt: TGTGCCAGCAGCCAAGATCGAAACGGTGAAGCTTTCTTT
d_gene: -; abundance: -; v_gene: TRBV5-4; j_gene: TRBJ1-1; CDR3aa: CASSLVAGDRSEAFF; CDR3nt: TGTGCCAGCAGCTTGGTGGCAGGGGATAGATCTGAAGCTTTCTTT
d_gene: TRBD1; abundance: -; v_gene: TRBV24-1; j_gene: TRBJ1-1; CDR3aa: CATSGDRGVNTEAFF; CDR3nt: TGTGCCACCAGTGGTGACAGGGGAGTGAACACTGAAGCTTTCTTT
d_gene: -; abundance: -; v_gene: TRBV7-9; j_gene: TRBJ2-1; CDR3aa: CASSLGEQGNEQFF; CDR3nt: TGTGCCAGCAGCTTAGGCGAACAGGGTAATGAGCAGTTCTTC
d_gene: -; abundance: once; v_gene: TRBV7-2; j_gene: TRBJ2-1; CDR3aa: CASRLGGRSSYNEQFF; CDR3nt: TGTGCCAGCAGGTTAGGTGGCAGAAGTTCCTACAATGAGCAGTTCTTC
d_gene: TRBD1; abundance: -; v_gene: TRBV19; j_gene: TRBJ1-1; CDR3aa: CASSRDSLREAFF; CDR3nt: TGTGCCAGTAGTAGGGACAGCCTTCGGGAAGCTTTCTTT
d_gene: -; abundance: -; v_gene: TRBV6-2/TRBV6-3; j_gene: TRBJ1-5; CDR3aa: CASSYPSRGGNQPQHF; CDR3nt: TGTGCCAGCAGTTACCCTTCCCGGGGGGGTAATCAGCCCCAGCATTTT
d_gene: -; abundance: -; v_gene: TRBV21-1; j_gene: TRBJ1-5; CDR3aa: CASSKNEGQGRNQPQHF; CDR3nt: TGTGCCAGCAGCAAAAACGAGGGACAGGGCCGCAATCAGCCCCAGCATTTT
d_gene: -; abundance: -; v_gene: TRBV7-5; j_gene: TRBJ2-2; CDR3aa: CARSLEWGGKLTGELFF; CDR3nt: TGTGCCAGAAGCTTAGAATGGGGCGGAAAACTCACCGGGGAGCTGTTTTTT
d_gene: -; abundance: -; v_gene: TRBV5-1; j_gene: TRBJ1-1; CDR3aa: CASSLGQPTEAFF; CDR3nt: TGCGCCAGCAGCTTGGGACAGCCCACTGAAGCTTTCTTT